This is a list of T cell receptor beta chains from one sample in a study of T cell responses to AZD1222 COVID-19 vaccine. The data were produced by immunoSEQ multiplex PCR, yet TCRdb's version contains in-frame clones alone and is incomplete. This sample carries about 78,000 clones, 90% of them seen once, and the ten largest clones take over 1.2%. The sequencing used peripheral blood, collected 28 days after the second AZD1222 dose. The source of these receptors is an adult who received the AZD1222 COVID-19 vaccine. The CDR3 runs from the conserved cysteine through the conserved F or W. A D gene is named only where the DNA matches it firmly.

j_call	v_call	d_call	cdr3_nt	cdr3_aa
TRBJ1-2	TRBV10-3	-	TGTGCCATCAGTGGGCAGACAGAGCCCCTCTATGGCTACACCTTC	CAISGQTEPLYGYTF
TRBJ1-5	TRBV28	-	TGTGCCAGCAGTTTAGGAGGGAATAGCAATCAGCCCCAGCATTTT	CASSLGGNSNQPQHF
TRBJ2-7	TRBV7-2	-	TGTGCCAGCAGCTTGAGTTCTGGGGTCGCCCCCTACGAGCAGTACTTC	CASSLSSGVAPYEQYF
TRBJ2-2	TRBV5-1	TRBD1	TGCGCCAGCAGCCCCCCTGACAGGGTCCGTTCCGGGGAGCTGTTTTTT	CASSPPDRVRSGELFF
TRBJ1-2	TRBV7-8	TRBD1	TGTGCCAGCAGCTTAGTGTTGACAGGGCCCTACACCTTC	CASSLVLTGPYTF
TRBJ2-2	TRBV19	-	TGTGCCACCGTAGGTGGGTGGCTGTTTTTT	CATVGGWLFF
TRBJ1-6	TRBV7-8	-	TGTGCCAGCAGCCACCGTAGGTTGGGGAATTCACCCCTCCACTTT	CASSHRRLGNSPLHF
TRBJ1-1	TRBV27	TRBD1	TGTGCCAGCAGTTTATTGTCTGTAGGGGGCATGAACACTGAAGCTTTCTTT	CASSLLSVGGMNTEAFF
TRBJ2-1	TRBV4-3	-	TGCGCCAGCAGCCAAGAACCGGGGGCGGGAGAGCAGTTCTTC	CASSQEPGAGEQFF
TRBJ1-2	TRBV4-3	-	TGCGCCAGCAGCCAAGACTGGCAGGCGAACGGCTATGGCTACACCTTC	CASSQDWQANGYGYTF
TRBJ1-3	TRBV5-4	-	TGTGCCAGCAGCCGTGCTGGGACTTCTGGAAACACCATATATTTT	CASSRAGTSGNTIYF
TRBJ1-2	TRBV11-2	TRBD1	TGTGCCAGCAGCCCCCTCCGGGACAGGGACCTCAGCTATGGCTACACCTTC	CASSPLRDRDLSYGYTF
TRBJ2-7	TRBV5-4	TRBD1	TGTGCCAGCAGCCCCCAGGGGGAATACTACGAGCAGTACTTC	CASSPQGEYYEQYF
TRBJ1-5	TRBV6-5	-	TGTGCCAGCAGTTACAGGGTAGTGGGCAATCAGCCCCAGCATTTT	CASSYRVVGNQPQHF
TRBJ1-5	TRBV30	-	TGTGCCTGGTCCCACAGGGCCGGACAGCCCCAGCATTTT	CAWSHRAGQPQHF